Shown below are 14 T cell receptor beta chains from a single sample sequenced in a study of T cell repertoires in cytomegalovirus infection. MiXCR was run by TCRdb on the reads, yielding one entry per CDR3 protein. Found here are roughly 80,000 distinct CDR3 sequences, 20% to 30% of them singletons; the top ten hold approximately 49%. Their cognate antigens are unknown. The source material was CD8+ T cells from cultured PBMCs, sampled from culture after CMV antigen stimulation. These receptors originate from a human donor in good health (CMV status not recorded). Some clones in this sample may be carry-over from other donors' samples.

This clonotype was counted a few times. This sequence joins TRBV10-3 and TRBJ2-7; TRBD1 agrees at 9 bases. This CDR3 region has 16 residues. Germline values: CDR1 ENHRY, CDR2 SYGVKD. Trimming at V came to 4 bases and at J to 5 bases, leaving 12 bases not matched to a gene. This CDR3 reads CAISAGPRTGENEQYF. The CDR3 DNA is TGTGCCATCAGTGCCGGTCCAAGGACAGGGGAGAACGAGCAGTACTTC.

This clonotype was detected only a few times. The J gene is TRBJ1-2, the V gene TRBV7-9; tentatively, D is TRBD1 (5 bases). CDR1 and CDR2 (germline): SEHNR, FQNEAQ (reference sequence). The CDR3 totals 13 residues. Trimming pared 5 bases from V and 6 bases from J, leaving 13 bases between. The DNA of the CDR3 is TGTGCCAGCAGCCAGGACATGAGGAATGGCTACACCTTC. It translates to CASSQDMRNGYTF.

This clonotype has a handful of counts. V usage is TRBV12-5 and J usage is TRBJ1-1; D may be TRBD1 (6 bases). Trimming stripped 3 bases from V and 0 bases from J, with 11 bases between. This CDR3 is built from 15 residues. Germline V gene data show CDR1 as LGHNT and CDR2 as FRNRAP. DNA for the CDR3: TGTGCTAGTGGTTTCCACAGGGTTATGAACACTGAAGCTTTCTTT. Its protein is CASGFHRVMNTEAFF.

This clonotype was counted only a few times. The rearrangement links TRBV20-1 to TRBJ1-3; perhaps TRBD1 as D (6 bases). Germline V gives CDR1 DFQATT, CDR2 SNEGSKA (reference sequence). V lost 3 bases and J 2 bases, leaving 23 bases between the germline ends. CDR3 length equals 18 residues. This chain's CDR3 is CSARSVWAGDMTGNTIYF. CDR3 bases: TGCAGTGCTAGGAGTGTATGGGCGGGGGACATGACTGGAAACACCATATATTTT.

This clonotype was seen ten or more times. The rearrangement uses TRBV7-8 and TRBJ1-2; no clear D gene. Germline V lookup: CDR1 SGHVS, CDR2 FQNEAQ. CDR3 length: 16 residues. V lost 1 base to trimming and J lost 0 bases, with 12 bases between them. CDR3 protein: CASSLEEPGTNYGYTF. The CDR3 DNA reads TGTGCCAGCAGCTTAGAGGAACCGGGGACTAACTATGGCTACACCTTC.

V and J are TRBV30 and TRBJ2-7, with D tentatively TRBD1 or TRBD2 (5 bases each). This CDR3 is built from 13 residues. Germline lookup yields CDR1 GTSNPN and CDR2 SVGIG (reference sequence). V gave up 2 bases and J gave up 5 bases, with 13 bases separating them. CDR3 DNA sequence: TGTGCCTGGAGTCAGATGGGGGTGGACGAGCAGTACTTC. Residues: CAWSQMGVDEQYF.

The chain combines TRBV27 with TRBJ2-7; weak D call: TRBD2 (7 bases). This CDR3 comprises 15 residues. Germline V lookup: CDR1 MNHEY, CDR2 SMNVEV (reference sequence). Trimming pared 8 bases from V and 3 bases from J, leaving 20 bases between. The CDR3 reads CASGLTTGRDYEQYF. CDR3 nucleotide sequence: TGTGCCAGCGGACTCACAACAGGGAGGGACTACGAGCAGTACTTC.

The chain couples TRBV20-1 to TRBJ2-7, with TRBD2 identical over 10 bases. V was pared by 2 bases and J by 5 bases, with 6 bases of the junction left unmatched. Germline CDR1 DFQATT, CDR2 SNEGSKA (reference sequence). The CDR3 is 14 amino acids. This CDR3 reads CSARRSGRANEQYF. CDR3 nucleotides: TGCAGTGCTAGACGAAGCGGGAGGGCCAACGAGCAGTACTTC.

The chain links TRBV25-1 to TRBJ2-3; 9 nucleotides agree with TRBD2. V was pared by 5 bases and J by 2 bases, with 11 bases of the junction left unmatched. The CDR3 spans 17 residues. CDR1 is MGHDK and CDR2 is SYGVNS in the germline V gene. The CDR3 DNA reads TGTGCCAGCAGTAGCATTAGCGGGGGCCTCTCCACAGATACGCAGTATTTT. The encoded protein is CASSSISGGLSTDTQYF.

In its sample, this clonotype was seen many times. The chain is built from TRBV7-2 and TRBJ1-5, with D tentatively TRBD1 (6 bases). The CDR3 has 18 amino acids. Trimming removed 2 bases from V and 5 bases from J, with 22 bases in between. Germline values: CDR1 SGHTA, CDR2 FQGNSA. The CDR3 sequence is CASSLYRDTGILDQPQHF. As DNA, the CDR3 is TGTGCCAGCAGCTTATACAGGGACACAGGGATCTTGGATCAGCCCCAGCATTTT.

The chain uses TRBV7-9 and TRBJ1-1; possible D gene TRBD1, 6 bases. CDR1 and CDR2 from the germline V gene are SEHNR and FQNEAQ (reference sequence). There are 16 residues in the CDR3. V was shortened by 5 bases and J by 2 bases, with 18 bases between the two germline ends. CDR3 coding DNA: TGTGCCAGCAGCAAAGTCGGGGGCGGCCTTAACACTGAAGCTTTCTTT. Protein product: CASSKVGGGLNTEAFF.

V and J are TRBV6-2 or TRBV6-3 and TRBJ2-7; 9 bases agree with TRBD1. The CDR3 has 16 residues. With 5 bases clipped from V and 1 base from J, the junction kept 9 bases outside the gene matches. Germline V gene lookup returns CDR1 MNHEY and CDR2 SVGEGT. This CDR3 reads CASSDPGTGLSYEQYF. The CDR3 nucleotides are TGTGCCAGCAGTGATCCGGGGACAGGGCTATCCTACGAGCAGTACTTC.

J is TRBJ2-7 and V is TRBV5-4, with D possibly being TRBD2 (5 bases). The ends were cut back, 4 bases at V and 4 bases at J, with 15 bases in the middle. The V gene's germline CDR1 is SGHNT and CDR2 YYREEE (reference sequence). This CDR3 spans 14 amino acids. The CDR3 DNA follows: TGTGCCAGCAGCCCGGACTCAACTCTTTACGAGCAGTACTTC. Residues: CASSPDSTLYEQYF.

This clonotype was observed a handful of times. The rearrangement links TRBV12-3 or TRBV12-4 to TRBJ2-5; D uncertain. This CDR3 has 15 amino acids. V shed 7 bases and J shed 0 bases, with 15 bases lying between them. Written as DNA, the CDR3 is TGTGCCAGCACTCCCTTAGGCGCGCACCAAGAGACCCAGTACTTC. The encoded protein is CASTPLGAHQETQYF.